Shown below are 26 T cell receptor beta chains from a single sample sequenced in a study of blood T cell repertoires in COVID-19. The table came from immunoSEQ multiplex PCR; TCRdb's copy has only in-frame clones and leaves some out. The sample shows 200,000 or so clones, more than 75% of them seen only once. The sequenced sample consisted of peripheral blood. The receptors were gathered from a man in his forties with active or convalescent COVID-19.

The chain joins TRBV7-3 to TRBJ2-7, with TRBD2 matching 8 bases. This CDR3 is 14 amino acids long. The germline V gene has CDR1 SGHTA and CDR2 FQGTGA. The junction had 3 bases not matched to a gene; V was cut back by 0 bases and J by 5 bases. DNA of the CDR3: TGTGCCAGCAGCTTAACAGCGGGAGACGACGAGCAGTACTTC. This translates into CASSLTAGDDEQYF.

The chain combines TRBV27 with TRBJ1-2; D gene ambiguous. The CDR3 is 13 amino acids. Germline values: CDR1 MNHEY, CDR2 SMNVEV (reference sequence). The V gene lost 1 base and the J gene lost 6 bases, with 9 bases spanning the gap. Written as DNA, the CDR3 is TGTGCCAGCAGTTTATACAGAGCCGATGGCTACACCTTC. It codes for CASSLYRADGYTF.

The chain employs TRBV4-2 and TRBJ2-7; D perhaps matches TRBD1 (6 bases). The ends were cut back, 6 bases at V and 1 base at J, with 16 bases in the middle. The CDR3 runs to 15 residues. Per the germline V gene, CDR1 is LGHNA and CDR2 is YNFKEQ. CDR3 DNA sequence: TGTGCCAGCAGGGTCTCGGGGACACAGTCCTACGAGCAGTACTTC. Translating gives CASRVSGTQSYEQYF.

CDR3 sequence: CASSFSGTGSLFNYGYTF. The CDR3 DNA follows: TGTGCCAGCAGCTTTTCCGGGACAGGTTCTCTCTTTAACTATGGCTACACCTTC. This sequence joins TRBV7-9 and TRBJ1-2; TRBD1 matches at 8 bases. V trimming: 3 bases; J trimming: 1 base; junction bases outside the gene matches: 13. The CDR3 totals 18 residues. Germline V gives CDR1 SEHNR, CDR2 FQNEAQ (reference sequence).

The chain recombines TRBV6-5 with TRBJ1-5; D might be TRBD1 (6 bases). The V and J ends lost 6 bases and 10 bases respectively, with 16 bases between them. CDR1 is MNHEY, CDR2 SVGAGI, per germline. The CDR3 is made up of 13 amino acids. In DNA form, the CDR3 reads TGTGCCAGCAGCCTACTGGCAGGGGAACCCCAGCATTTT. This translates into CASSLLAGEPQHF.

CDR3 amino acids: CASSSGQGALGYTF. CDR3 DNA: TGTGCCAGCAGTTCCGGACAGGGGGCTCTTGGCTACACCTTC. The rearrangement joins TRBV28 to TRBJ1-2; TRBD1 matches 11 bases. The length of the CDR3 is 14 residues. Germline assignment: CDR1 MDHEN and CDR2 SYDVKM. The trim removed 4 bases at V and 7 bases at J, leaving 5 bases unmatched.

V and J are TRBV28 and TRBJ1-5; 10 bases map to TRBD1. The V segment lost 3 bases and the J segment 2 bases; nucleotides outside the gene matches: 4. The germline gives CDR1 MDHEN, CDR2 SYDVKM. The CDR3 loop spans 16 amino acids. The CDR3 spells CASSLAGTGGNQPQHF. CDR3 bases: TGTGCCAGCAGTTTGGCTGGGACAGGGGGCAATCAGCCCCAGCATTTT.

This chain uses TRBV5-1 with TRBJ2-1; 8 positions agree with TRBD2. CDR3 length: 15 amino acids. CDR1 is SGHRS, CDR2 YFSETQ, per germline. V lost 0 bases and J lost 2; bases outside the gene matches: 1. CDR3 nucleotide sequence: TGCGCCAGCAGCTTGGTCGGGGGGGCCTACAATGAGCAGTTCTTC. Residues: CASSLVGGAYNEQFF.

The chain joins TRBV28 to TRBJ1-1, with 7 bases identical to TRBD1. V lost 2 bases and J lost 7; bases outside the gene matches: 7. Germline V lookup: CDR1 MDHEN, CDR2 SYDVKM. The CDR3 runs 14 residues. The CDR3 here is CASSLRGRHYEAFF. DNA of the CDR3: TGTGCCAGCAGTTTAAGGGGGCGCCATTATGAAGCTTTCTTT.

The rearrangement links TRBV27 to TRBJ1-1; D perhaps matches TRBD1 (5 bases). Germline V gene sequence: CDR1 MNHEY, CDR2 SMNVEV (reference sequence). Trimming took off 4 bases at V and 0 bases at J, with 12 bases between the two ends. This CDR3 is 15 amino acids long. CDR3 coding DNA: TGTGCCAGCAGTTCCCTGACAGCCCTGAACACTGAAGCTTTCTTT. It specifies CASSSLTALNTEAFF.

The V gene is TRBV7-8, the J gene TRBJ2-7; 7 bases match TRBD1. V gave up 3 bases and J gave up 10 bases; unmatched junction bases: 15. CDR1 is SGHVS, CDR2 FQNEAQ, per germline. This CDR3 comprises 15 residues. CDR3: CASSFLTDRPLSQYF. The CDR3 bases are TGTGCCAGCAGCTTCCTCACGGACAGGCCGTTGAGTCAGTACTTC. Filled out from reference TRBV7-8 and TRBJ2-7, the complete variable domain reads GAGVSQSPRYKVAKRGQDVALRCDPISGHVSLFWYQQALGQGPEFLTYFQNEAQLDKSGLPSDRFFAERPEGSVSTLKIQRTQQEDSAVYLCASSFLTDRPLSQYFGPGTRLTVT.

This chain joins TRBV6-5 and TRBJ2-1; 8 bases match TRBD2. This CDR3 contains 14 residues. The V gene's germline CDR1 is MNHEY and CDR2 SVGAGI. Unmatched junction bases numbered 7, after V lost 5 bases and J lost 7 bases. CDR3 amino acids: CASSRGLAANEQFF. CDR3 nucleotide sequence: TGTGCCAGCAGTCGAGGACTAGCAGCGAATGAGCAGTTCTTC.

The chain joins TRBV5-5 to TRBJ1-2, with a weak D call TRBD1 (6 bases). There are 15 residues in the CDR3. Trimming stripped 7 bases from V and 4 bases from J, with 20 bases between. Germline V gives CDR1 SGHKS, CDR2 YYEKEE (reference sequence). The CDR3 nucleotides are TGTGCCAGCCTTATATCGGGGGGCCGTCCCTATGGCTACACCTTC. Amino acids: CASLISGGRPYGYTF. Full variable domain (outside the CDR3, taken from reference TRBV5-5 and TRBJ1-2): DAGVTQSPTHLIKTRGQQVTLRCSPISGHKSVSWYQQVLGQGPQFIFQYYEKEERGRGNFPDRFSARQFPNYSSELNVNALLLGDSALYLCASLISGGRPYGYTFGSGTRLTVV.

The CDR3 spells CASSELAGGSTDTQYF. In nucleotides, the CDR3 is TGTGCCAGCAGTGAGCTAGCGGGGGGGAGCACAGATACGCAGTATTTT. The chain links TRBV9 to TRBJ2-3; 12 nucleotides agree with TRBD2. Germline lookup yields CDR1 SGDLS and CDR2 YYNGEE. V lost 5 bases and J lost 0; bases outside the gene matches: 4. This CDR3 region has 16 residues.

This chain connects TRBV5-1 to TRBJ1-1; D unresolved. CDR3 length equals 13 residues. V was shortened by 2 bases and J by 3 bases, with 8 bases between the two germline ends. CDR1 SGHRS and CDR2 YFSETQ come from the germline V gene. CDR3 loop: CASSLTVDTEAFF. CDR3 DNA sequence: TGCGCCAGCAGCTTAACCGTAGACACTGAAGCTTTCTTT.

This chain joins TRBV1 and TRBJ2-2; the D call TRBD2 from the table was never checked on the DNA. TRBV1 is deemed a pseudogene. This CDR3 is 20 amino acids long. The CDR3 coding sequence is TGCACCAGCAGCCAGTCCCCGGGACTAGCGGGAGACACGCCCCGGGGGGAGCTGTTTTTT. Translated, it gives CTSSQSPGLAGDTPRGELFF.

This clone has just a few counts. The chain carries TRBV12-3 or TRBV12-4 and TRBJ1-6; D not resolved. The CDR3 length is 11 residues. Trimming stripped 5 bases from V and 8 bases from J, with 4 bases between. The CDR3 sequence: CASSRDSPLHF. CDR3 in DNA: TGTGCCAGCAGTCGGGATTCACCCCTCCACTTT.

The chain is built from TRBV6-5 and TRBJ1-1; no firm D call. In germline, CDR1 is MNHEY, CDR2 SVGAGI. This CDR3 contains 15 residues. V lost 0 bases and J 1 base, leaving 9 bases between the germline ends. The DNA for the CDR3 is TGTGCCAGCAGTTACTCGGCCAGGCGGAACACTGAAGCTTTCTTT. Protein: CASSYSARRNTEAFF.

This chain links TRBV6-5 with TRBJ1-2, with a possible D match to TRBD1 (5 bases). V lost 2 bases and J 0 bases, leaving 10 bases between the germline ends. The germline V gene has CDR1 MNHEY and CDR2 SVGAGI. This CDR3 region has 15 residues. The CDR3 coding sequence is TGTGCCAGCAGTTACGATCCAGGGCCTAACTATGGCTACACCTTC. Its protein product is CASSYDPGPNYGYTF.

V usage is TRBV9 and J usage is TRBJ2-1, with TRBD2 matching 7 bases. Germline CDR1 is SGDLS and CDR2 is YYNGEE. V lost 5 bases, J lost 9 bases, and 11 bases stayed unmatched. This CDR3 contains 14 residues. Here the CDR3 DNA reads TGTGCCAGCAGTCCCGGGCCGACGGGAGGTGAGCAGTTCTTC. It translates to CASSPGPTGGEQFF.

The chain couples TRBV18 to TRBJ2-7, with TRBD1 matching 7 bases. In germline, CDR1 is KGHSH, CDR2 LQKENI. The length of the CDR3 is 13 residues. Losses at the gene ends were 6 bases for V and 6 bases for J; bases not matched to a gene: 8. The CDR3 is CASSQNRDSEQYF. The DNA for the CDR3 is TGTGCCAGCTCTCAAAACCGGGACAGCGAGCAGTACTTC.

Concerning this clone itself: A junction boundary mismatches the germline segment, possibly from a read error. The rearrangement uses TRBV5-4 and TRBJ2-2; 8 bases fit TRBD2. CDR3 length: 15 residues. CDR1 and CDR2 from the germline V gene are SGHNT and YYREEE (reference sequence). CDR3 nucleotide sequence: TGTGCCAGCAGCTTGGTGGGGACTAGTGCCGGAGAGCTGTTTTTT. Translating it yields CASSLVGTSAGELFF. Based on the CDR3 plus reference TRBV5-4 and TRBJ2-2, the full variable domain is ETGVTQSPTHLIKTRGQQVTLRCSSQSGHNTVSWYQQALGQGPQFIFQYYREEENGRGNFPPRFSGLQFPNYSSELNVNALELDDSALYLCASSLVGTSAGELFFGEGSRLTVL.

The rearrangement links TRBV5-4 to TRBJ1-2, with TRBD1 matching over 7 bases. The germline V gene encodes CDR1 SGHNT and CDR2 YYREEE (reference sequence). This CDR3 has 17 amino acids. The ends lost 3 bases at V and 4 bases at J; junction bases unmatched: 15. The CDR3 nucleotides are TGTGCCAGCAGCTGGAGAACCGGGACAGCCTCTTTCTATGGCTACACCTTC. Translating gives CASSWRTGTASFYGYTF. Complete variable domain (other parts from reference TRBV5-4 and TRBJ1-2): ETGVTQSPTHLIKTRGQQVTLRCSSQSGHNTVSWYQQALGQGPQFIFQYYREEENGRGNFPPRFSGLQFPNYSSELNVNALELDDSALYLCASSWRTGTASFYGYTFGSGTRLTVV.

V and J are TRBV28 and TRBJ1-2; the match to TRBD1 covers 11 bases. The length of the CDR3 is 17 residues. Germline V CDR1 and CDR2: MDHEN, SYDVKM. V trimming: 4 bases; J trimming: 4 bases; junction bases outside the gene matches: 11. The CDR3 protein is CASSSPGTGGEVYGYTF. Here the CDR3 DNA reads TGTGCCAGCAGTTCCCCCGGGACAGGGGGGGAAGTCTATGGCTACACCTTC.

This chain joins TRBV24-1 and TRBJ2-1; 8 positions agree with TRBD2. CDR1 and CDR2 (germline): KGHDR, SFDVKD. This CDR3 has 16 amino acids. V was clipped by 7 bases and J by 5 bases; unmatched bases: 12. The DNA for the CDR3 is TGTGCCACCAGGGAGACCAGCGGGAGCGGCAACAATGAGCAGTTCTTC. This sequence encodes CATRETSGSGNNEQFF.

This sequence joins TRBV18 and TRBJ1-1, with 9 bases lining up with TRBD1. This CDR3 region has 15 residues. Germline assignment: CDR1 KGHSH and CDR2 LQKENI. V was pared by 5 bases and J by 4 bases, with 8 bases of the junction left unmatched. This CDR3 reads CASSNTGTGSTEAFF. CDR3 bases: TGTGCCAGCTCAAATACCGGGACAGGGAGCACTGAAGCTTTCTTT.